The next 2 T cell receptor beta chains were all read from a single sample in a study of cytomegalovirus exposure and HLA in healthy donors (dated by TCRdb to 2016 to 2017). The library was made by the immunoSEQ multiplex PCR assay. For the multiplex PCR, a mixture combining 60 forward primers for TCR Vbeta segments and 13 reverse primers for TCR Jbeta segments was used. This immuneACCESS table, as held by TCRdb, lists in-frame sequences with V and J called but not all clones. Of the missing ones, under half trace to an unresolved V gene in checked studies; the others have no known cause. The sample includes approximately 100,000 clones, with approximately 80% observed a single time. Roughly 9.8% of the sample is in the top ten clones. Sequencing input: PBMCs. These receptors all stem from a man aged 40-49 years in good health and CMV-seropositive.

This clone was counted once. The CDR3 loop is CASSSPMVRGPGNTIYF. The CDR3 region has the DNA TGTGCCAGCAGCTCACCAATGGTCAGGGGGCCAGGAAACACCATATATTTT. This chain connects TRBV5-6 to TRBJ1-3; 8 nucleotides match TRBD1. The germline CDR1 and CDR2 sequences are SGHDT and YYEEEE. Trimming cost V 3 bases and J 4 bases; bases outside gene matches: 12. The CDR3 consists of 17 residues.

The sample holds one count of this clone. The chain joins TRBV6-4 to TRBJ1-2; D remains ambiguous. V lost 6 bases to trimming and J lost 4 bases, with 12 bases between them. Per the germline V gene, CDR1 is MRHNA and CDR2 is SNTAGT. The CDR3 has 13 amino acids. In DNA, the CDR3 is TGTGCCAGCAGCCCACCGGGATTCTATGGCTACACCTTC. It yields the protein CASSPPGFYGYTF.